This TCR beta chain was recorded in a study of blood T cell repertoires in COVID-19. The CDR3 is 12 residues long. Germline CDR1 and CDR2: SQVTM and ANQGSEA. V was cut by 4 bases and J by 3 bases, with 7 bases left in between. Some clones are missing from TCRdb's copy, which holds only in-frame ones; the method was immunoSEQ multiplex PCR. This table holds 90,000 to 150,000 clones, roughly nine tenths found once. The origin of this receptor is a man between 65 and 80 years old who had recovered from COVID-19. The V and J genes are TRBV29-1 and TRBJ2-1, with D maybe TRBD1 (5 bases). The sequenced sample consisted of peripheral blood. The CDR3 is CSVGQNYNEQFF. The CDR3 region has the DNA TGCAGCGTTGGACAGAACTACAATGAGCAGTTCTTC.